Sequencing of this T cell receptor beta chain was carried out in a study of blood T cell repertoires in COVID-19. Background on the study: The samples span acute and convalescent COVID-19 from the United States, Italy and Spain. PBMCs, B-cell-depleted T cells, or T cells provided the cDNA or gDNA that made up the material.

Germline trimming cut 6 bases from V and 3 bases from J; bases unmatched to any gene: 14. This CDR3 is built from 17 residues. The germline V gene encodes CDR1 MDHEN and CDR2 SYDVKM. Original processing notes: Estimates of nucleated cell counts were drawn from the amplification of reference gene primers. The repertoire was sequenced with immunoSEQ multiplex PCR; TCRdb's copy has only in-frame clones and lacks some. That table is the source of V, J and clone size, and D and trimming were worked out from the DNA. The table lists 200,000 to 250,000 clones, 70% to 90% of them singletons, with less than 4.5% in the top ten.

The receptor was derived from a middle-aged woman with acute COVID-19. The material sequenced was PBMCs or T cells enriched from blood (not recorded which). J is TRBJ1-5 and V is TRBV28; 7 bases agree with TRBD1. The CDR3, as DNA: TGTGCCAGCAGCCGGGGCTCTGGGACAGTGATCAATCAGCCCCAGCATTTT. Its translation is CASSRGSGTVINQPQHF.